Listed below are T cell receptor beta chains from one sample, sequenced in a study of blood T cell repertoires in COVID-19. The method was immunoSEQ multiplex PCR; TCRdb's version includes in-frame clones alone and lacks a portion of them. The profile shows 30,000 to 40,000 clones, under 90% of them singletons. Material for sequencing was peripheral blood. The receptors were sampled from a man aged 45-65 years with acute or convalescent COVID-19. Both conserved end residues are part of each CDR3. Fields, in order: J gene, D gene, V gene, clone size, CDR3 DNA, CDR3 protein. D genes are given only for firm matches. Only part of the rows carry a size: once, few, many, or a class if the clone is expanded.

J: TRBJ2-1
D: TRBD2
V: TRBV20-1
size: .
DNA: TGCAGTGCTAGTCTAGCGGGAGATTTCAATGAGCAGTTCTTC
CDR3: CSASLAGDFNEQFF

J: TRBJ1-6
D: TRBD1
V: TRBV5-4
size: .
DNA: TGTGCCAGCACATTGACAGGGGAACGTAATTCACCCCTCCACTTT
CDR3: CASTLTGERNSPLHF

J: TRBJ1-2
D: TRBD1
V: TRBV24-1
size: .
DNA: TGTGCCACCAGTGCCAAGGGGGCAGGCTATGGCTACACCTTC
CDR3: CATSAKGAGYGYTF

J: TRBJ2-5
D: TRBD1
V: TRBV4-2
size: .
DNA: TGTGCCAGCAGCCGAGGACAGGGACCCCAAGAGACCCAGTACTTC
CDR3: CASSRGQGPQETQYF

J: TRBJ2-1
D: TRBD2
V: TRBV4-1
size: .
DNA: TGCGCCAGCAGCCAAGACCCACTAGCGGGGCTTTACAATGAGCAGTTCTTC
CDR3: CASSQDPLAGLYNEQFF

J: TRBJ2-5
D: .
V: TRBV5-1
size: .
DNA: TGCGCCAGCAGCTTGGGACCGACAAGTGGGACCCAGTACTTC
CDR3: CASSLGPTSGTQYF

J: TRBJ1-5
D: .
V: TRBV7-3
size: .
DNA: TGTGCCAGCAGCCAAGTACAGGGTTGGAGCAATCAGCCCCAGCATTTT
CDR3: CASSQVQGWSNQPQHF

J: TRBJ1-6
D: .
V: TRBV19
size: few
DNA: TGTGCCAGTAGTATGGGGGCACGGGCTAATTCACCCCTCCACTTT
CDR3: CASSMGARANSPLHF

J: TRBJ2-3
D: .
V: TRBV12-3/TRBV12-4
size: .
DNA: TGTGCCAGCAGTTTGGACTTATCTACGCAGTATTTT
CDR3: CASSLDLSTQYF

J: TRBJ2-5
D: TRBD2
V: TRBV10-1
size: .
DNA: TGCGCCAGCAGTGAGGGGGGGGTCCAAGAGACCCAGTACTTC
CDR3: CASSEGGVQETQYF

J: TRBJ2-7
D: TRBD2
V: TRBV19
size: .
DNA: TGTGCCAGTAGTATGGGTACGAAACTAGCGGGAGGCATCGAAACCTACGAGCAGTACTTC
CDR3: CASSMGTKLAGGIETYEQYF

J: TRBJ2-3
D: .
V: TRBV9
size: .
DNA: TGTGCCAGCAGCGTAGGCGGGTCAGATACGCAGTATTTT
CDR3: CASSVGGSDTQYF

J: TRBJ1-1
D: .
V: TRBV2
size: .
DNA: TGTGCCAGCCGCAGGGGTGGGGGGAACACTGAAGCTTTCTTT
CDR3: CASRRGGGNTEAFF

J: TRBJ2-3
D: TRBD2
V: TRBV5-1
size: .
DNA: TGCGCCAGCAGCCTCGGGACTAGCGGGGGGGCCGCATTGTATTTT
CDR3: CASSLGTSGGAALYF

J: TRBJ2-2
D: TRBD2
V: TRBV24-1
size: .
DNA: TGTGCCAGCGGACTAGCGGGAGATCGGGACGGGGAGCTGTTTTTT
CDR3: CASGLAGDRDGELFF

J: TRBJ1-5
D: .
V: TRBV6-5
size: .
DNA: TGTGCCAGCAGTTACGCAGGGGAGCAGCCCCAGCATTTT
CDR3: CASSYAGEQPQHF

J: TRBJ1-1
D: .
V: TRBV25-1
size: .
DNA: TGTGCCAGCAGTGAACGAGTGCCGCTAATCCAAGGGGACACTGAAGCTTTCTTT
CDR3: CASSERVPLIQGDTEAFF

J: TRBJ2-1
D: .
V: TRBV6-5
size: .
DNA: TGTGCCAGCAGCCTCCCACAGGCCAATGAGCAGTTCTTC
CDR3: CASSLPQANEQFF

J: TRBJ1-6
D: TRBD1
V: TRBV6-5
size: .
DNA: TGTGCCAGCAGAAGGGACAGGGCGCGGGATTCACCCCTCCACTTT
CDR3: CASRRDRARDSPLHF

J: TRBJ2-5
D: .
V: TRBV12-3/TRBV12-4
size: .
DNA: TGTGCCAGCAGTAGACAGATTCAAGAGACCCAGTACTTC
CDR3: CASSRQIQETQYF

J: TRBJ1-1
D: .
V: TRBV19
size: .
DNA: TGTGCCAGTGGGGGTGTGGTCAGGGGCACTGAAGCTTTCTTT
CDR3: CASGGVVRGTEAFF

J: TRBJ2-1
D: .
V: TRBV24-1
size: .
DNA: TGTGCCACCAGTGCCCTGCCCGACAGACAACGCTCCTACAATGAGCAGTTCTTC
CDR3: CATSALPDRQRSYNEQFF

J: TRBJ2-7
D: TRBD2
V: TRBV6-1
size: .
DNA: TGTGCCAGCAGTGATACTGGCGGGAGAGCCAGTAACGGCGAGCAGTACTTC
CDR3: CASSDTGGRASNGEQYF

J: TRBJ1-2
D: TRBD1
V: TRBV25-1
size: few
DNA: TGTGCCAGCAGTGACAGGGGGCCCCGTTATGGCTACACCTTC
CDR3: CASSDRGPRYGYTF

J: TRBJ2-7
D: TRBD2
V: TRBV6-6
size: .
DNA: TGTGTCAGCAGTCCCGGGAGGGGTTACGAGCAGTACTTC
CDR3: CVSSPGRGYEQYF

J: TRBJ1-3
D: TRBD1
V: TRBV5-6
size: once
DNA: TGTGCCAGCAGCTCCCCTGGGACAGGGTACGGAAACACCATATATTTT
CDR3: CASSSPGTGYGNTIYF

J: TRBJ1-2
D: .
V: TRBV12-5
size: .
DNA: TGTGCTAGTGGTTCCCCGTCATCACCAAACCGGGAGCAACATGGCTACACCTTC
CDR3: CASGSPSSPNREQHGYTF

J: TRBJ2-7
D: TRBD2
V: TRBV9
size: .
DNA: TGTGCCAGCAGCGTAGGGACTAGCGGCTGGGACTACGAGCAGTACTTC
CDR3: CASSVGTSGWDYEQYF

J: TRBJ2-3
D: TRBD2
V: TRBV19
size: .
DNA: TGTGCCAGTAGTGAGACCGCTAGCGGGAGTAGGACAGATACGCAGTATTTT
CDR3: CASSETASGSRTDTQYF

J: TRBJ2-7
D: TRBD1
V: TRBV9
size: .
DNA: TGTGCCAGCAGCGTAGTCTCAGGGGGCGACGAGCAGTACTTC
CDR3: CASSVVSGGDEQYF

J: TRBJ2-3
D: TRBD1
V: TRBV28
size: .
DNA: TGTGCCAGCAGTACACTATTCGGGACAGGGGATTGGTCAGATACGCAGTATTTT
CDR3: CASSTLFGTGDWSDTQYF

J: TRBJ2-2
D: .
V: TRBV12-3/TRBV12-4
size: .
DNA: TGTGCCAGCAGTTTATCAAACACCGGGGAGCTGTTTTTT
CDR3: CASSLSNTGELFF

J: TRBJ2-5
D: .
V: TRBV5-1
size: .
DNA: TGCGCCAGCAGCTCCCGCCTCTCCCGGCAAGAGACCCAGTACTTC
CDR3: CASSSRLSRQETQYF

J: TRBJ2-1
D: TRBD2
V: TRBV9
size: .
DNA: TGTGCCAGCAGCGTAGCGGGTCGGGGGGACAATGAGCAGTTCTTC
CDR3: CASSVAGRGDNEQFF

J: TRBJ1-2
D: .
V: TRBV5-6
size: few
DNA: TGTGCCAGCAGCCCCAAACCGACGGGAAACTATGGCTACACCTTC
CDR3: CASSPKPTGNYGYTF

J: TRBJ2-4
D: TRBD2
V: TRBV4-1
size: .
DNA: TGCGCCAGCAGCCAAGAGACTAGCGGGAAGATAGCCAAAAACATTCAGTACTTC
CDR3: CASSQETSGKIAKNIQYF

J: TRBJ2-5
D: .
V: TRBV19
size: .
DNA: TGTGCCAGTAGCCCCCCACTGCGGGAGACCCAGTACTTC
CDR3: CASSPPLRETQYF

J: TRBJ2-1
D: TRBD2
V: TRBV5-6
size: .
DNA: TGTGCCAGCAGCTTTCTAGCGGGAGGCCGTCGGGCGAATGAGCAGTTCTTC
CDR3: CASSFLAGGRRANEQFF

J: TRBJ2-3
D: .
V: TRBV4-1
size: .
DNA: TGCGCCAGCAGCCAAGATCCTGGGGAGGGCACAGATACGCAGTATTTT
CDR3: CASSQDPGEGTDTQYF

J: TRBJ1-1
D: .
V: TRBV12-3/TRBV12-4
size: .
DNA: TGTGCCAGCAGTCTCCAGGAGGACACTGAAGCTTTCTTT
CDR3: CASSLQEDTEAFF